The clone carrying this TCR beta chain is a singleton in its sample. The target antigen is unknown. The data stem from a study of vaccination and CD4 T cells after COVID-19. Turning to the study itself: With a range of 35 to 161, the median interval from diagnosis to drawing post-COVID samples was less than 130 days.

Germline CDR1 is GTSNPN and CDR2 is SVGIG (reference sequence). The CDR3 is 13 residues long. Trimming stripped 0 bases from V and 2 bases from J, with 8 bases between. The treatment here: roughly ten-day PBMC culture with coronavirus spike peptide pools or control peptides (ViraFEST assay). ViraFEST sequenced TCRs after peptide-pool expansion of antigen-specific T cells. Oncomine TCR Beta short-read sequencing was applied to DNA from cultured CD4+ T cells. From CD4+ T cells that had been cultured, genomic DNA was extracted. TCRdb analysed the PCR reads with MiXCR anew, one entry per CDR3 protein. The table records roughly 10,000 distinct CDR3 sequences, roughly 27% of them present only once.

The sequence was collected from a human donor who had recovered from COVID-19. Specimen: CD4+ T cells from blood, cultured in vitro, collected after SARS-CoV-2 vaccination. The rearrangement links TRBV30 to TRBJ2-7, with D uncertain. The CDR3 sequence is CAWSVLATYEQYF. The CDR3 DNA sequence: TGTGCCTGGAGTGTTCTTGCAACCTACGAGCAGTACTTC.